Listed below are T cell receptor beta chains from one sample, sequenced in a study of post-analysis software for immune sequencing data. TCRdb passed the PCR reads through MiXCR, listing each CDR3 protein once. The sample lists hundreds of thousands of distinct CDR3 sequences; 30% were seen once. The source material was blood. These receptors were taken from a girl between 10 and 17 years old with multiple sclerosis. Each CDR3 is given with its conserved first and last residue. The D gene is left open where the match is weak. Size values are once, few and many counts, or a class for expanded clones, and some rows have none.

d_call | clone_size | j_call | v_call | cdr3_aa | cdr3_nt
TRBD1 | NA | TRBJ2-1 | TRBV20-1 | CSAGQVVGNEQFF | TGCAGCGCCGGACAGGTTGTGGGCAATGAGCAGTTCTTC
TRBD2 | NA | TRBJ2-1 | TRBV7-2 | CASSFTAGDYNEQFF | TGTGCCAGCAGCTTTACAGCGGGAGATTACAATGAGCAGTTCTTC
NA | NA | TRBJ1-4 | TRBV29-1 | CSVRLQGRTNKLFF | TGCAGCGTGCGTTTGCAGGGCCGGACGAACAAACTGTTTTTT
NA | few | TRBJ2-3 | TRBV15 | CATSLPIHERVSDTQYF | TGTGCCACTAGCCTCCCTATCCACGAGAGGGTCTCAGATACGCAGTATTTT
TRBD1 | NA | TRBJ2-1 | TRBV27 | CASHLHGTEGVNEQFF | TGTGCCAGCCACCTCCATGGGACAGAGGGTGTAAATGAGCAGTTCTTC
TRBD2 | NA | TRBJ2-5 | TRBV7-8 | CASSLSRGGLGRPEQYF | TGTGCCAGCAGCTTAAGTAGGGGTGGACTAGGGAGGCCGGAGCAGTACTTC
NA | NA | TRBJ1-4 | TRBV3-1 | CASSQVSGEKLFF | TGTGCCAGCAGCCAAGTTTCGGGGGAAAAACTGTTTTTT
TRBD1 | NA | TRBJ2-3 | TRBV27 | CASTTGQAADTDTQYF | TGTGCCAGCACCACGGGACAGGCCGCGGACACAGATACGCAGTATTTT
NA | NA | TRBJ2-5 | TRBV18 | CASSPDTSTLQETQYF | TGTGCCAGCTCACCCGACACGTCAACTCTTCAAGAGACCCAGTACTTC
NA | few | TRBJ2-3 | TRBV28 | CASSLAPGFGQDTQYF | TGTGCCAGCAGTTTGGCCCCCGGTTTTGGGCAAGATACGCAGTATTTT
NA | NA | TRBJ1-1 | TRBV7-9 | CASSWMGMRDTEAFF | TGTGCCAGCAGCTGGATGGGAATGAGGGACACTGAAGCTTTCTTT
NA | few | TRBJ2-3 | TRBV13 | CASSSGPIGRADTQYF | TGTGCCAGCAGCTCCGGACCTATCGGTAGGGCAGATACGCAGTATTTT
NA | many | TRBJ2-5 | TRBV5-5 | CASSWRDGYLQETQYF | TGTGCCAGCAGCTGGCGGGACGGATACCTCCAAGAGACCCAGTACTTC
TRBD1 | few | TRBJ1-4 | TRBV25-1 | CASGDSPNEKLFF | TGTGCCAGCGGGGACAGCCCTAATGAAAAACTGTTTTTT
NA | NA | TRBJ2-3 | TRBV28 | CANIPTDTQYF | TGTGCCAACATTCCTACAGATACGCAGTATTTT
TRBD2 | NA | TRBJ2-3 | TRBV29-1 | CSVLAGGPDTQYF | TGCAGCGTTCTAGCGGGGGGGCCAGATACGCAGTATTTT
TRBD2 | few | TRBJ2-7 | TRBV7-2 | CASSLGLSGRDEQYF | TGTGCCAGCAGCTTAGGATTGAGCGGGAGGGACGAGCAGTACTTC
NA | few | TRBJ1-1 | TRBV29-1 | CSVEDPGTNTEAFF | TGCAGCGTTGAAGACCCCGGGACGAACACTGAAGCTTTCTTT
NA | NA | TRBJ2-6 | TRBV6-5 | CASSRKQISGANVLTF | TGTGCCAGCAGCCGAAAACAGATATCTGGGGCCAACGTCCTGACTTTC
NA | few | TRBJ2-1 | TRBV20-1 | CRCERGGEQFF | TGCAGATGCGAAAGGGGAGGTGAGCAGTTCTTC
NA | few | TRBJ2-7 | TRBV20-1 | CSAHRAGSEQYF | TGCAGTGCCCATAGAGCGGGTTCGGAGCAGTACTTC
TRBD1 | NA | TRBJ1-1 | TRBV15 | CATSPHRGPNTEAFF | TGTGCCACCAGCCCCCACAGGGGGCCGAACACTGAAGCTTTCTTT
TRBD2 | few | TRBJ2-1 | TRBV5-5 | CASSLRQRGGGEQFF | TGTGCCAGCAGCTTGAGGCAGCGGGGTGGGGGTGAGCAGTTCTTC
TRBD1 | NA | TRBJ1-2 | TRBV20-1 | CSARGGQANDRGGYTF | TGCAGTGCTAGGGGGGGACAGGCTAACGACCGGGGTGGCTACACCTTC
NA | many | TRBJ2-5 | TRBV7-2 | CASSFRLGAAETQYF | TGTGCCAGCAGCTTTCGGCTAGGGGCTGCGGAGACCCAGTACTTC
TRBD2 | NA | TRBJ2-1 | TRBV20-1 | CSARLVGLAVPSSYNEQFF | TGCAGTGCTAGGTTGGTGGGACTAGCGGTACCTAGCTCCTACAATGAGCAGTTCTTC
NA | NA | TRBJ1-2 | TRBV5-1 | CASRGTGSSYGYTF | TGCGCCAGCAGGGGAACAGGGAGTTCTTATGGTTACACCTTC
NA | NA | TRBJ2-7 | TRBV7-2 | CASSPQTGTGYEQYF | TGTGCCAGCAGCCCTCAGACAGGGACTGGGTACGAGCAGTACTTC
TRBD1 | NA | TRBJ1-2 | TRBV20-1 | CSADDRGIYGYTF | TGCAGTGCTGACGACAGGGGTATCTATGGCTACACCTTC
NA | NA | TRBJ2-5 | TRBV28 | CASSRRDEETQYF | TGTGCCAGCAGCCGCCGGGACGAAGAGACCCAGTACTTC
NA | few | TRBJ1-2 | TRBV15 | CATSRVGSNYGYTF | TGTGCCACCAGCAGAGTAGGTAGTAACTATGGCTACACCTTC
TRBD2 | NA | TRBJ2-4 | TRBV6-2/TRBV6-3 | CASSYSPRLAGTIQYF | TGTGCCAGCAGTTACTCCCCCCGACTAGCGGGAACCATTCAGTACTTC